This T cell receptor beta chain came from a study of spatial heterogeneity in lung cancer. Germline CDR1 DFQATT, CDR2 SNEGSKA (reference sequence). The V end was cut by 3 bases, the J end by 4 bases, with 6 bases between. CDR3 size: 11 residues. Single TCR cDNA molecules each had their own unique molecular identifier. From the 5' RACE reads, TCRdb called clonotypes with MiXCR, one entry per CDR3 protein. The table has roughly 1,900 distinct CDR3 sequences, approximately 15% seen once. Indicated time point: sample taken at primary tumor resection. The sample here was normal lung tissue next to the tumor, taken at surgery. This sequence originates from a male donor with early-stage non-small cell lung cancer. V is TRBV20-1 and J is TRBJ1-2; D may be TRBD1 (6 bases). DNA for the CDR3: TGCAGTGCTAGGGACAGCTATGGCTACACCTTC. Amino acid sequence: CSARDSYGYTF.